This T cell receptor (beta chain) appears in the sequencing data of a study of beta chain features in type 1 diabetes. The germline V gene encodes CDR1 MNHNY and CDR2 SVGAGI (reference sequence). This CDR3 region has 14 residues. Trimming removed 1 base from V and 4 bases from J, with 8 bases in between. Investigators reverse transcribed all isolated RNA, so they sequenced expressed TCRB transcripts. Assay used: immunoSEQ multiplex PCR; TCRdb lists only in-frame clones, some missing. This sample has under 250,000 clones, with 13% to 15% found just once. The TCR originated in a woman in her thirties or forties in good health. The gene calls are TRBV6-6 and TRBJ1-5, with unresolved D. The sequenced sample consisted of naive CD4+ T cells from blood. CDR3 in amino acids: CASSYLADNQPQHF. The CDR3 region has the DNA TGTGCCAGCAGTTACTTGGCCGATAATCAGCCCCAGCATTTT.